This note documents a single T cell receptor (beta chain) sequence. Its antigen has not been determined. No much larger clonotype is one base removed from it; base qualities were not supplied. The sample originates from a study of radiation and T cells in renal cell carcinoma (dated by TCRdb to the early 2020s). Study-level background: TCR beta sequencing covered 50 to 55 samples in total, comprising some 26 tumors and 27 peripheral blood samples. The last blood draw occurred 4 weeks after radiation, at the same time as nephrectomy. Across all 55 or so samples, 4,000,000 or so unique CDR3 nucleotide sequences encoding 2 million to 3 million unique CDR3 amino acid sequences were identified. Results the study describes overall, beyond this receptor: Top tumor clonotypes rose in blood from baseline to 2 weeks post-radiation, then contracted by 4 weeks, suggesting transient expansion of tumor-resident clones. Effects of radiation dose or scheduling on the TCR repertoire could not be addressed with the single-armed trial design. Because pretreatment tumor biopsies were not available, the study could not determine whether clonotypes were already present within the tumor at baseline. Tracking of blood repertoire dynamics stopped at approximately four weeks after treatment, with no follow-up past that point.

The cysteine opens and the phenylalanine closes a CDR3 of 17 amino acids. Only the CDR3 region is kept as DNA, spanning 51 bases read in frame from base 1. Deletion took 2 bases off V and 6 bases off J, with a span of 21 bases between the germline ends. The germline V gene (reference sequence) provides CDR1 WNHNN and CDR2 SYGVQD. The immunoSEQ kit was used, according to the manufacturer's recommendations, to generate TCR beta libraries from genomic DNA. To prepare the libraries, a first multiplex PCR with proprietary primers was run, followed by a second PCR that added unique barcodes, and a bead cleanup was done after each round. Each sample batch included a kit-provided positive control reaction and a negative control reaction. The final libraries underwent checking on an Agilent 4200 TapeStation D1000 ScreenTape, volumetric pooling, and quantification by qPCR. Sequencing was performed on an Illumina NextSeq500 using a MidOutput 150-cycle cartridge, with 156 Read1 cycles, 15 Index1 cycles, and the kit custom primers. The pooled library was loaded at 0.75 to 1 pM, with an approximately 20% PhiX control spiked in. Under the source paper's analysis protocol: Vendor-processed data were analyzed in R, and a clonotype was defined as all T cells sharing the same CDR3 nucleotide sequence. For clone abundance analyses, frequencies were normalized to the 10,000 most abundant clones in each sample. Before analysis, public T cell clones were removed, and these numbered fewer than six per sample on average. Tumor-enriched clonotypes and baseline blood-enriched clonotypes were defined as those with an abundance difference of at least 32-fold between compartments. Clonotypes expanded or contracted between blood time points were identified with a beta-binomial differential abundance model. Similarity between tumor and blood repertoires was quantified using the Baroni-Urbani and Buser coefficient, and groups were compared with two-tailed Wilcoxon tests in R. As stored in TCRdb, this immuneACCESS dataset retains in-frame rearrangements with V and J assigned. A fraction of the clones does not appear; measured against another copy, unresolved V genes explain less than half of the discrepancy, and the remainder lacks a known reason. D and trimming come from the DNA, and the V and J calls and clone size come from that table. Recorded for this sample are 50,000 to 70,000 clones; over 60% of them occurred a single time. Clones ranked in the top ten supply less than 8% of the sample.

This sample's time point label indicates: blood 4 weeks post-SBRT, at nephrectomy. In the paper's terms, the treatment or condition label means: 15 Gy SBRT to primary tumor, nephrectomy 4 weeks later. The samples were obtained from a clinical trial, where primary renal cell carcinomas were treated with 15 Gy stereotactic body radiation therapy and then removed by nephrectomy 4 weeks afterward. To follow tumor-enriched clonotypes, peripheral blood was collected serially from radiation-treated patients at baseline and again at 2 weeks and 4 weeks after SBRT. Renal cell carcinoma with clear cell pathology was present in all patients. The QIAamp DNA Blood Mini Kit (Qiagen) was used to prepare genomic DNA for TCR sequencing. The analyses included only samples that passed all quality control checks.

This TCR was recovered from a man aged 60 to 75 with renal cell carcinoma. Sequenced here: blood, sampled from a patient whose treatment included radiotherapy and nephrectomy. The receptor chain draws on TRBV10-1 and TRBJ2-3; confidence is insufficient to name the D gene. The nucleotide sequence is TGCGCCAGCAGTGAGACCGCCGACGGCGGATGGAAGGATACGCAGTATTTT. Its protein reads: CASSETADGGWKDTQYF.